The rows below give T cell receptor beta chains drawn from one sample of a study of cytomegalovirus exposure and HLA in healthy donors. TCRdb keeps only in-frame clones here, not all; method: immunoSEQ multiplex PCR. Of some 200,000 clones in the sample, about 90% are singletons; the top ten hold about 0.95%. Specimen: PBMCs. These receptors came from a young woman in good health and CMV-seronegative. Both conserved end residues are part of each CDR3. Fields, in order: D gene, V gene, clone size, J gene, CDR3 DNA, CDR3 protein. A D gene is named only where the DNA matches it firmly. Not every row has a clone size; where given, it reads once, few, many or a size class.

d_gene: .; v_gene: TRBV5-5; abundance: .; j_gene: TRBJ1-6; CDR3nt: TGTGCCAGCACCTCGGACAATAATTCACCCCTCCACTTT; CDR3aa: CASTSDNNSPLHF
d_gene: TRBD1; v_gene: TRBV7-9; abundance: .; j_gene: TRBJ1-2; CDR3nt: TGTGCCAGCAGCTTAGCTGACAGGGGAGCGTATGGCTACACCTTC; CDR3aa: CASSLADRGAYGYTF
d_gene: TRBD2; v_gene: TRBV10-3; abundance: .; j_gene: TRBJ2-1; CDR3nt: TGTGCCATCAGCCCGGGACTAGCGGGCTTCCAGCAGTTCTTC; CDR3aa: CAISPGLAGFQQFF
d_gene: TRBD1; v_gene: TRBV29-1; abundance: .; j_gene: TRBJ2-1; CDR3nt: TGCAGCGTTGAAGTTCCGGACAGGGGTAGGATTGAGCAGTTCTTC; CDR3aa: CSVEVPDRGRIEQFF
d_gene: .; v_gene: TRBV25-1; abundance: once; j_gene: TRBJ1-5; CDR3nt: TGTGCCAGCAGCCCAGCGACCGGGGGGAAGCCCCAGCATTTT; CDR3aa: CASSPATGGKPQHF
d_gene: TRBD1; v_gene: TRBV2; abundance: .; j_gene: TRBJ1-1; CDR3nt: TGTGCCAGCACCACAGGGGAAGGGATGAACACTGAAGCTTTCTTT; CDR3aa: CASTTGEGMNTEAFF
d_gene: TRBD1; v_gene: TRBV27; abundance: .; j_gene: TRBJ2-5; CDR3nt: TGTGCCACCGGACGACAGGGGCCGGGTCAGTACCAAGAGACCCAGTACTTC; CDR3aa: CATGRQGPGQYQETQYF
d_gene: .; v_gene: TRBV19; abundance: once; j_gene: TRBJ2-1; CDR3nt: TGTGCCAGTAGAGCCAACAATGAGCAGTTCTTC; CDR3aa: CASRANNEQFF
d_gene: .; v_gene: TRBV2; abundance: .; j_gene: TRBJ2-3; CDR3nt: TGTGCCAGCGGCGACTACGGCACAGATACGCAGTATTTT; CDR3aa: CASGDYGTDTQYF
d_gene: TRBD1; v_gene: TRBV7-9; abundance: .; j_gene: TRBJ1-2; CDR3nt: TGTGCCAGCAGCCCTTCAGGGGGCAACTATGGCTACACCTTC; CDR3aa: CASSPSGGNYGYTF
d_gene: .; v_gene: TRBV9; abundance: .; j_gene: TRBJ2-7; CDR3nt: TGTGCCAGCAGCGTAGTCCCGGCAGGGCCCTACGAGCAGTACTTC; CDR3aa: CASSVVPAGPYEQYF
d_gene: .; v_gene: TRBV25-1; abundance: many; j_gene: TRBJ1-4; CDR3nt: TGTGCCAGCAGTGGCCCCGGGGAAAAACTGTTTTTT; CDR3aa: CASSGPGEKLFF
d_gene: TRBD1; v_gene: TRBV28; abundance: once; j_gene: TRBJ1-2; CDR3nt: TGTGCCAGCAGCGGGGACAGGGGGCATGTGGAAGGCTACACCTTC; CDR3aa: CASSGDRGHVEGYTF
d_gene: .; v_gene: TRBV30; abundance: .; j_gene: TRBJ1-5; CDR3nt: TGTGCCTGGAGTACCGGGTCTAGCAATCAGCCCCAGCATTTT; CDR3aa: CAWSTGSSNQPQHF
d_gene: .; v_gene: TRBV15; abundance: .; j_gene: TRBJ2-7; CDR3nt: TGTGCCACCAGCAGAGATTGGGGGGACGAGCAGTACTTC; CDR3aa: CATSRDWGDEQYF
d_gene: .; v_gene: TRBV18; abundance: .; j_gene: TRBJ2-2; CDR3nt: TGTGCCAGCTCACCGCTCCCGGGAAACACCGGGGAGCTGTTTTTT; CDR3aa: CASSPLPGNTGELFF
d_gene: TRBD2; v_gene: TRBV19; abundance: .; j_gene: TRBJ2-3; CDR3nt: TGTGCCAGTAGCATCCTCACTAGCGGGAGGAATATAGATACGCAGTATTTT; CDR3aa: CASSILTSGRNIDTQYF
d_gene: .; v_gene: TRBV19; abundance: once; j_gene: TRBJ1-2; CDR3nt: TGTGCCAGTAGTAGGAGGGCCAGTTATGGCTACACCTTC; CDR3aa: CASSRRASYGYTF
d_gene: TRBD2; v_gene: TRBV5-6; abundance: .; j_gene: TRBJ2-1; CDR3nt: TGTGCCAGCAGCTTAAGGCACGGACTAGCCTTGCGGAATGAGCAGTTCTTC; CDR3aa: CASSLRHGLALRNEQFF
d_gene: .; v_gene: TRBV6-1; abundance: .; j_gene: TRBJ2-3; CDR3nt: TGTGCCAGCAGTGAAGATGCACTAGCTTGGGAAGATACGCAGTATTTT; CDR3aa: CASSEDALAWEDTQYF
d_gene: TRBD1; v_gene: TRBV30; abundance: .; j_gene: TRBJ1-1; CDR3nt: TGTGCCTGGAAAAACCGGGACAGCATGAACACTGAAGCTTTCTTT; CDR3aa: CAWKNRDSMNTEAFF
d_gene: .; v_gene: TRBV7-3; abundance: .; j_gene: TRBJ2-3; CDR3nt: TGTGCCAGCAGCTTAGGAGGGGGCGCAGATACGCAGTATTTT; CDR3aa: CASSLGGGADTQYF
d_gene: TRBD1; v_gene: TRBV4-1; abundance: .; j_gene: TRBJ2-3; CDR3nt: TGCGCCAGCAGCCTTACAGGGGCGGCAGAGGCAGATACGCAGTATTTT; CDR3aa: CASSLTGAAEADTQYF
d_gene: TRBD1; v_gene: TRBV6-5; abundance: .; j_gene: TRBJ2-7; CDR3nt: TGTGCCAGCAGTCCAAACTCGGACAGGAGGTACTTC; CDR3aa: CASSPNSDRRYF
d_gene: TRBD1; v_gene: TRBV6-5; abundance: .; j_gene: TRBJ2-7; CDR3nt: TGTGCCAGCAGCAGGGACAGCTACTACGAGCAGTACTTC; CDR3aa: CASSRDSYYEQYF
d_gene: TRBD2; v_gene: TRBV10-3; abundance: .; j_gene: TRBJ2-7; CDR3nt: TGTGCCATCAGTGTATCTAGCGGGTTCATCTCCTACGAGCAGTACTTC; CDR3aa: CAISVSSGFISYEQYF
d_gene: .; v_gene: TRBV15; abundance: .; j_gene: TRBJ1-2; CDR3nt: TGTGCCACCAGCAGTGACCGTGACAAAAGAGACTATGGCTACACCTTC; CDR3aa: CATSSDRDKRDYGYTF
d_gene: .; v_gene: TRBV11-2; abundance: .; j_gene: TRBJ2-1; CDR3nt: TGTGCCAGCAGCTTAGAGAGGGTGGGAGGTGAGCAGTTCTTC; CDR3aa: CASSLERVGGEQFF
d_gene: .; v_gene: TRBV11-3; abundance: .; j_gene: TRBJ2-3; CDR3nt: TGTGCCAGCAGCTTTTCCCCCCCGTCTTTAGACAGGAGCACAGATACGCAGTATTTT; CDR3aa: CASSFSPPSLDRSTDTQYF
d_gene: TRBD1; v_gene: TRBV6-1; abundance: .; j_gene: TRBJ2-7; CDR3nt: TGTGCCAGCAGTGAACGGGGACAGGGGTACGAGCAGTACTTC; CDR3aa: CASSERGQGYEQYF
d_gene: TRBD1; v_gene: TRBV6-1; abundance: .; j_gene: TRBJ2-1; CDR3nt: TGTGCCAGCAGTGGGGACAGGGCCTACAATGAGCAGTTCTTC; CDR3aa: CASSGDRAYNEQFF
d_gene: .; v_gene: TRBV11-2; abundance: .; j_gene: TRBJ2-7; CDR3nt: TGTGCCAGCCAAAATTCGCGGCGAACCAGCTCCTACGAGCAGTACTTC; CDR3aa: CASQNSRRTSSYEQYF
d_gene: TRBD1; v_gene: TRBV10-1; abundance: .; j_gene: TRBJ1-1; CDR3nt: TGCGCCAGCAGTGAGTCTACAGGGGGCCGGGTGACTACTGAAGCTTTCTTT; CDR3aa: CASSESTGGRVTTEAFF
d_gene: .; v_gene: TRBV6-4; abundance: .; j_gene: TRBJ2-1; CDR3nt: TGTGCCAGCAGTGACTCCGGGGGGCCCTACAATGAGCAGTTCTTC; CDR3aa: CASSDSGGPYNEQFF
d_gene: TRBD2; v_gene: TRBV19; abundance: .; j_gene: TRBJ2-6; CDR3nt: TGTGCCAGTAGTATAGGGGGGAGGGTCTCAGGGGCCAACGTCCTGACTTTC; CDR3aa: CASSIGGRVSGANVLTF